This entry features one T cell receptor (beta chain) sequence. The antigen is undetermined. These data are taken from a study of beta chain features in type 1 diabetes. The study's findings and limits: Reduced insertions and increased deletions marked VDJ junctions in type 1 diabetes patients. The similarity of naive, central memory and Treg TCRB repertoires appeared greater among patients than among healthy donors.

TCRB transcripts that were expressed got sequenced, as all of the isolated RNA had been reverse transcribed. TCRdb's table, derived via immunoSEQ multiplex PCR, lists solely in-frame clones and lacks some. In the table there are about 410,000 clones, more than 11% of which are singletons. With 8 bases clipped from V and 2 bases from J, the junction kept 3 bases outside the gene matches. The length of the CDR3 is 13 residues. The V gene's germline CDR1 is MNHEY and CDR2 SMNVEV (reference sequence). V gene TRBV27 combines with J gene TRBJ2-3, with 8 bases lining up with TRBD1. The sample consisted of naive CD4+ T cells from blood. The source is a man younger than 40 in good health. The CDR3 region has the DNA TGTGCCAGCTGGCAGGGGGCCACAGATACGCAGTATTTT. As protein: CASWQGATDTQYF.